The next 6 T cell receptor beta chains were all read from a single sample in a study of T cells after posttransplantation cyclophosphamide. Assay: immunoSEQ multiplex PCR; the TCRdb copy retains only in-frame clones and omits some. Among fewer than 13,000 clones listed, roughly 86% were seen once. Cyclophosphamide on days +3 and +4 followed busulfan-fludarabine conditioning and a marrow graft. The material sequenced was CD4+ T cells sorted from PBMCs, taken after allogeneic stem cell transplant with posttransplant cyclophosphamide. These receptors all stem from a male patient between 25 and 39 years old who received an allogeneic stem cell transplant from a related donor, was CMV-positive, and had acute GVHD only. The graft donor may account for some of the T cells.

This chain uses TRBV11-1 with TRBJ1-1, with no clear D. Germline assignment: CDR1 SGHAT and CDR2 FQDESV (reference sequence). The V end was cut by 4 bases, the J end by 3 bases, with 18 bases between. This CDR3 spans 16 amino acids. The CDR3 DNA reads TGTGCCAGCAGCTCTGCTCGGCTAGGACTCGACACTGAAGCTTTCTTT. Translating it yields CASSSARLGLDTEAFF.

This clone turned up a few times. V usage is TRBV7-9 and J usage is TRBJ2-3, with D possibly TRBD2 on 6 matching bases. CDR1 and CDR2 (germline): SEHNR, FQNEAQ (reference sequence). The ends were cut back, 5 bases at V and 12 bases at J, with 21 bases in the middle. This CDR3 region has 14 residues. The CDR3 loop is CASSIILGGLFQYF. CDR3 in DNA: TGTGCCAGCAGCATAATTCTGGGGGGTCTTTTTCAGTATTTT.

This clone appeared a few times. The chain combines TRBV6-1 with TRBJ1-6; D is uncertain. This CDR3 region has 17 residues. V was clipped by 1 base and J by 0 bases, with 10 bases between them. Per the germline V gene, CDR1 is MNHNS and CDR2 is SASEGT. CDR3 amino acids: CASSEVGGSSYNSPLHF. The CDR3 DNA sequence: TGTGCCAGCAGTGAAGTAGGCGGAAGCTCCTATAATTCACCCCTCCACTTT.

This sequence joins TRBV6-4 and TRBJ2-3; 12 nucleotides match TRBD2. The germline V gene encodes CDR1 MRHNA and CDR2 SNTAGT. J was trimmed by 2 bases and V by 2 bases; bases with no gene match: 8. The CDR3 totals 18 residues. The CDR3 here is CASSDLPTSGRTTDTQYF. The CDR3 DNA reads TGTGCCAGCAGTGACCTACCGACTAGCGGGAGAACCACAGATACGCAGTATTTT.

V and J are TRBV5-6 and TRBJ2-7, with TRBD2 matching over 10 bases. The CDR3 is made up of 14 amino acids. From germline, CDR1 is SGHDT and CDR2 YYEEEE. The V gene end was trimmed by 4 bases and the J gene end by 6 bases; junction bases not matched to a gene: 7. The CDR3 DNA follows: TGTGCCAGCAGCGCGCTAGCGGGGGTTCTCGAGCAGTACTTC. Amino acids: CASSALAGVLEQYF.

The table lists this clone with a few counts. The rearrangement links TRBV9 to TRBJ2-1; possible D gene TRBD2, 6 bases. The ends were cut back, 0 bases at V and 2 bases at J, with 9 bases in the middle. The CDR3 is made up of 15 amino acids. Germline V CDR1 and CDR2: SGDLS, YYNGEE. In nucleotides, the CDR3 is TGTGCCAGCAGCGTAGCGACGGGGGCCTACAATGAGCAGTTCTTC. This codes for CASSVATGAYNEQFF.